This T cell receptor (beta chain) appears in the sequencing data of a study of human T cells and chemical hapten exposure. Study observations and caveats: Expanded TCR counts at PT1 went up together with patch test score, a positive correlation.

This CDR3 contains 16 residues. V dropped 2 bases and J dropped 0; count of bases not matched to a gene: 4. CDR1 is KGHSH, CDR2 LQKENI, per germline. Time point of the sample: patch test 3, about 24 weeks after DPC sensitization. The treatment is: therapeutic diphenylcyclopropenone sensitization with weekly scalp DPC. Unseparated into fractions, whole blood served as the source from which total RNA was extracted. This clonotype showed up just a few times. Its antigen is not known. TCRdb itself ran the RACE reads through MiXCR, one entry per CDR3 protein. The table includes under 130,000 distinct CDR3 sequences, around 35% detected once.

This rearrangement joins TRBV18 to TRBJ1-3, with TRBD1 matching over 7 bases. The TCR originated in a man aged 40-55 years with alopecia areata. Some clones in this sample may be carry-over from other donors' samples. The sequencing here drew on whole blood, taken in connection with sensitization to the hapten diphenylcyclopropenone (DPC). The CDR3 sequence: CASSPSAGGSGNTIYF. DNA for the CDR3: TGTGCCAGCTCACCATCGGCAGGGGGCTCTGGAAACACCATATATTTT.